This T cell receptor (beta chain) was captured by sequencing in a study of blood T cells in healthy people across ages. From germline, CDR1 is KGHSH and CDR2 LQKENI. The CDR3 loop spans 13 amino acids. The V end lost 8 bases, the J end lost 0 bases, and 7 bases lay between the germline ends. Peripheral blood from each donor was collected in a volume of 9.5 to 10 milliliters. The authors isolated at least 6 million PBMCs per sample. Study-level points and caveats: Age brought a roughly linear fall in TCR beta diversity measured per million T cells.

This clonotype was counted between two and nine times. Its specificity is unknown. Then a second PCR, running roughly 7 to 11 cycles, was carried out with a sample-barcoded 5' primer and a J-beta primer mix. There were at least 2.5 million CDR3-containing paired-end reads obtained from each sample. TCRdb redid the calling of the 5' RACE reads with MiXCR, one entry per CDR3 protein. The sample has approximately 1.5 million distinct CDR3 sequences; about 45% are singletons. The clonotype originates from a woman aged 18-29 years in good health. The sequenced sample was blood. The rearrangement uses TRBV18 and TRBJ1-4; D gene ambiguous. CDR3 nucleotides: TGTGCCAGCCACCAGACAACTAATGAAAAACTGTTTTTT. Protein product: CASHQTTNEKLFF.